The following is a T cell receptor beta chain sequence with its context. Its specificity is unknown. The entry originates in a study of cytomegalovirus exposure and HLA in healthy donors. General study results and limits: Prior analysis indicated that the majority of TCR beta V segments exhibited productivity approximately 87% or approximately 30% of the time. A missense variant in DCLRE1C was later tied to TCR beta V- and J-gene trimming.

In germline, CDR1 is SGDLS, CDR2 YYNGEE. The CDR3 is made up of 18 amino acids. Trimming at V came to 0 bases and at J to 0 bases, leaving 9 bases not matched to a gene. The PCR employed 60 Vbeta primers together with 13 Jbeta primers. TCRdb keeps only in-frame clones here, not all; method: immunoSEQ multiplex PCR. The sample records 150,000 to 200,000 clones, roughly four fifths being singletons. The sequencing sample was made of PBMCs. The sequence derives from a man aged 25-45 years in good health and CMV-seronegative. The chain recombines TRBV9 with TRBJ2-7, with 10 bases identical to TRBD2. CDR3 protein: CASSVVEAGLAVSYEQYF. Written as DNA, the CDR3 is TGTGCCAGCAGCGTAGTGGAGGCCGGACTAGCGGTCTCCTACGAGCAGTACTTC.